The entry that follows covers one T cell receptor beta chain sequence. Measured with immunoSEQ multiplex PCR; TCRdb has only the in-frame clones, and not every one. The table has about 110,000 clones, approximately 85% seen once. The data were taken from a study of blood T cell repertoires in COVID-19. Across the whole study: Samples representing acute and convalescent COVID-19 were sourced from the United States, Italy and Spain. T cells, B-cell-depleted T cells, or PBMCs supplied cDNA or gDNA.

The length of the CDR3 is 16 residues. With V trimmed by 2 bases and J by 1 base, 4 bases remained unmatched. Germline-derived CDR1 and CDR2 are KGHSH and LQKENI. The sample consisted of peripheral blood. This chain connects TRBV18 to TRBJ2-3, with 9 bases fitting TRBD1. This TCR was recovered from a human donor in a cohort sampled during active COVID-19. The chain's CDR3 is CASSPSWTGGTDTQYF. For the CDR3, the DNA is TGTGCCAGCTCACCAAGTTGGACAGGGGGCACAGATACGCAGTATTTT.